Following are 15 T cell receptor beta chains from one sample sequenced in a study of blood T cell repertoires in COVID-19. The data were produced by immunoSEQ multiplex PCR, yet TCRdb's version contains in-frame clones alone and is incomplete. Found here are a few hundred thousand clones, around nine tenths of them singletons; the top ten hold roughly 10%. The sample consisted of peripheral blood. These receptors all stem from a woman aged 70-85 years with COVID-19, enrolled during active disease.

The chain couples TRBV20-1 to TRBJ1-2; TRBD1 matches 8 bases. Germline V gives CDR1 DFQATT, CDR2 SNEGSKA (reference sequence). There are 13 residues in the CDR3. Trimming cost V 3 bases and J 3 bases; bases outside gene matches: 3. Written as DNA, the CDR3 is TGCAGTGCTAGTCAGGGGGCGGACTATGGCTACACCTTC. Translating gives CSASQGADYGYTF.

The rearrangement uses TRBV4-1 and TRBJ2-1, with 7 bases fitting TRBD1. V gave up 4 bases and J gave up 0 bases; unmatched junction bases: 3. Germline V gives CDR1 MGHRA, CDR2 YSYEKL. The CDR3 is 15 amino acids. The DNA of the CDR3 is TGCGCCAGCAGCCTGGACAGGCCCTCCTACAATGAGCAGTTCTTC. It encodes CASSLDRPSYNEQFF.

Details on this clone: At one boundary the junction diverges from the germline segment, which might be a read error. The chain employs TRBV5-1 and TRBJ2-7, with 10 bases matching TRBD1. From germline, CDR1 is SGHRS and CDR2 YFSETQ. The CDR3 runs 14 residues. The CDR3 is CASSYVPGQGTADF. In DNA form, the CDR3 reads TGCGCCAGCAGCTATGTCCCGGGACAGGGGACGGCGGACTTC.

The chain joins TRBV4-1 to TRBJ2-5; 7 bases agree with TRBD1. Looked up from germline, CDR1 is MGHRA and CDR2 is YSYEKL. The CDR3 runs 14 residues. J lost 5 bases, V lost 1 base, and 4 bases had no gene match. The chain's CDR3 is CASSQVSRGETQYF. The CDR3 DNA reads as TGCGCCAGCAGCCAAGTTAGCAGGGGGGAGACCCAGTACTTC.

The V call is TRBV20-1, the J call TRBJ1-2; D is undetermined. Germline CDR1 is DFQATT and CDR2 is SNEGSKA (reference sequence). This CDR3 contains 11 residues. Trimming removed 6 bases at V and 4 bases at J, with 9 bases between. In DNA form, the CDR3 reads TGCAGTGCAAGCGGCGGCTATGGCTACACCTTC. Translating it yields CSASGGYGYTF.

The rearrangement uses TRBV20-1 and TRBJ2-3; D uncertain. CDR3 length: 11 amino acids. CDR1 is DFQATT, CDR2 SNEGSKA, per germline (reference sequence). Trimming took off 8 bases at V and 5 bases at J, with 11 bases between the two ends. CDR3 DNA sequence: TGCAGTCCACTGTCTGGAGATACGCAGTATTTT. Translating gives CSPLSGDTQYF.

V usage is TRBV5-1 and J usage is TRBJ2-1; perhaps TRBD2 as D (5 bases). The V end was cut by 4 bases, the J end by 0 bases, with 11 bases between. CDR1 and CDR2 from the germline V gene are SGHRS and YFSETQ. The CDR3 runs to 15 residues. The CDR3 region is CASSPTDSSYNEQFF. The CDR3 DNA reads TGCGCCAGCAGCCCGACGGACTCCTCCTACAATGAGCAGTTCTTC.

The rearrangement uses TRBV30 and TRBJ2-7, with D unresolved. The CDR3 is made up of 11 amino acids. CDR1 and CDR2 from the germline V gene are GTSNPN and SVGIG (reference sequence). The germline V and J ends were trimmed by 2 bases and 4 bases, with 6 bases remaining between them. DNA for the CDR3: TGTGCCTGGAGTATGCAGTACGAGCAGTACTTC. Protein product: CAWSMQYEQYF.

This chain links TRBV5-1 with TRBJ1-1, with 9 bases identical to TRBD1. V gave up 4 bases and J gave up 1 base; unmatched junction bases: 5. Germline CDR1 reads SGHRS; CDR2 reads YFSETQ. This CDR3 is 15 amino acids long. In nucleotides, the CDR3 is TGCGCCAGCAGCCCCCAGGGACAGGGGAACACTGAAGCTTTCTTT. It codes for CASSPQGQGNTEAFF. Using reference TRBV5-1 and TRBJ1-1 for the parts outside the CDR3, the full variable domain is KAGVTQTPRYLIKTRGQQVTLSCSPISGHRSVSWYQQTPGQGLQFLFEYFSETQRNKGNFPGRFSGRQFSNSRSEMNVSTLELGDSALYLCASSPQGQGNTEAFFGQGTRLTVV.

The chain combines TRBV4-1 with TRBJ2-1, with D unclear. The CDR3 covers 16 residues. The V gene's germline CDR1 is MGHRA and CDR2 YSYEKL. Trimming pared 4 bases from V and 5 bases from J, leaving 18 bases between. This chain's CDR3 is CASSPPRKPPNNEQFF. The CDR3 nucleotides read TGCGCCAGCAGCCCCCCGAGGAAGCCGCCTAACAATGAGCAGTTCTTC.

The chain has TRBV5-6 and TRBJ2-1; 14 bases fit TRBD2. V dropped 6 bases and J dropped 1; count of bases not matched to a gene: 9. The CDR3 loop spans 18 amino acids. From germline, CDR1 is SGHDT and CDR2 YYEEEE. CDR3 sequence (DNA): TGTGCCAGCACCAGCCCAAGACTAGCGGGGGGGTCCTACAATGAGCAGTTCTTC. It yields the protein CASTSPRLAGGSYNEQFF.

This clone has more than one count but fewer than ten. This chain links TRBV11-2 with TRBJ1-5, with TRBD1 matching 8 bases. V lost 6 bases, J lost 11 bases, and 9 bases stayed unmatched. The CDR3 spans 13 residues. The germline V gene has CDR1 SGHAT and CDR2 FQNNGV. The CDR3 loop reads CASSEDRVRAQHF. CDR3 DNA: TGTGCCAGCAGTGAGGACAGGGTCAGGGCCCAGCATTTT.

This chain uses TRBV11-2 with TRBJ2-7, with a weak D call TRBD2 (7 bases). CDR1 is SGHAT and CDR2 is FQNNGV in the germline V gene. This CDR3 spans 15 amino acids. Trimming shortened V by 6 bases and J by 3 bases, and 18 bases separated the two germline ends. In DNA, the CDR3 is TGTGCCAGCAGTTGGTTGGGGGGGGCCGACTACGAGCAGTACTTC. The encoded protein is CASSWLGGADYEQYF. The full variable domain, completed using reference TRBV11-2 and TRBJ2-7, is EAGVAQSPRYKIIEKRQSVAFWCNPISGHATLYWYQQILGQGPKLLIQFQNNGVVDDSQLPKDRFSAERLKGVDSTLKIQPAKLEDSAVYLCASSWLGGADYEQYFGPGTRLTVT.

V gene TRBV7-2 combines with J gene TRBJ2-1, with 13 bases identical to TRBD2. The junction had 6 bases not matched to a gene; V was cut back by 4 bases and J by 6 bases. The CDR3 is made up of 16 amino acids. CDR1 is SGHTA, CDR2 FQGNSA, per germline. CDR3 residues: CASSSWTSGRSNEQFF. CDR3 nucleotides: TGTGCCAGCAGCTCCTGGACTAGCGGGAGATCCAATGAGCAGTTCTTC.

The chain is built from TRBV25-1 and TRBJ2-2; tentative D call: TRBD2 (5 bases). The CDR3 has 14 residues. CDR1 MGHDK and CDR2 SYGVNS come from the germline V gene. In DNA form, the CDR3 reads TGTGCAACTACCCGGGGAGAGGGCACCGGGGAGCTGTTTTTT. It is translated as CATTRGEGTGELFF.